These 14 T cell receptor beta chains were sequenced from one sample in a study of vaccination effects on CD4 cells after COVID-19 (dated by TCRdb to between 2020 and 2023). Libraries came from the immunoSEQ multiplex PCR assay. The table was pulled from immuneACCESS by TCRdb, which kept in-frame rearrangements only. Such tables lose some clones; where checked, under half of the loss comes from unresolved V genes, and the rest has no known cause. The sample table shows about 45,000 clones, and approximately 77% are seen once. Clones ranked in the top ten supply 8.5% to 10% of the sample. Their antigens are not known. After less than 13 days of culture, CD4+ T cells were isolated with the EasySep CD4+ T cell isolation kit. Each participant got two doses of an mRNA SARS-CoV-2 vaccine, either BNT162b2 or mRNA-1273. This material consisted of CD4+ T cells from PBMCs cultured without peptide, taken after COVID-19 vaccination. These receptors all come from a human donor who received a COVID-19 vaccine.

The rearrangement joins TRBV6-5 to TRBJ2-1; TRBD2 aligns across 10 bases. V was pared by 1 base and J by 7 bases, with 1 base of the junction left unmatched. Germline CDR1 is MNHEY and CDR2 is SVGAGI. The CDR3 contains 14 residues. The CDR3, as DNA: TGTGCCAGCAGTTACTTACTAGCGGGGAATGAGCAGTTCTTC. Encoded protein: CASSYLLAGNEQFF.

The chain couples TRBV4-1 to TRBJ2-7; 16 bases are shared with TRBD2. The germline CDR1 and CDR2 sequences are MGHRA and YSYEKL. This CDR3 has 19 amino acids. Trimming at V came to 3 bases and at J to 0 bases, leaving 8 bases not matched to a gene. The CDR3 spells CASSQPGLAGGSSSYEQYF. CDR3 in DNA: TGCGCCAGCAGCCAGCCGGGACTAGCGGGAGGGAGTAGCTCCTACGAGCAGTACTTC.

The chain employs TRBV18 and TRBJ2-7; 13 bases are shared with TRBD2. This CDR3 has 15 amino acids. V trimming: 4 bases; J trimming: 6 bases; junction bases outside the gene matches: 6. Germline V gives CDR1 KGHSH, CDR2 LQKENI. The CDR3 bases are TGTGCCAGCTCACTCGGGACTAGCGGGACCGGCGAGCAGTACTTC. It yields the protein CASSLGTSGTGEQYF.

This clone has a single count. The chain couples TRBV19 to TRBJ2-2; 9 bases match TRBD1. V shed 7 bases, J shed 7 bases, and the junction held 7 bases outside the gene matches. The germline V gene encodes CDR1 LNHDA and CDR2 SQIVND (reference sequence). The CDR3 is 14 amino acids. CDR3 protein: CASNPGQGNGELFF. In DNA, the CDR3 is TGTGCCAGTAATCCGGGACAGGGTAACGGGGAGCTGTTTTTT.

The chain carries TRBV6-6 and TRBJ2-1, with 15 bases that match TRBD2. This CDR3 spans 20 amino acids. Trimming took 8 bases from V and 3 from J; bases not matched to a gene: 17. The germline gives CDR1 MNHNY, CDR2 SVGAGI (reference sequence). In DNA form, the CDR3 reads TGTGCCAGCGGTCGTGTTTCGGGACTAGCGGGAGGATCAAGCTACAATGAGCAGTTCTTC. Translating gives CASGRVSGLAGGSSYNEQFF.

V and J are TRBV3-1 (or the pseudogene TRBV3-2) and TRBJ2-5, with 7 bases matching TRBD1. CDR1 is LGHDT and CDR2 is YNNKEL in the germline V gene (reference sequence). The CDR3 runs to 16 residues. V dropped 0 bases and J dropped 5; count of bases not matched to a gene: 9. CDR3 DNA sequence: TGTGCCAGCAGCCAAGATACCGACAGGGCCGGGGAGACCCAGTACTTC. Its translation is CASSQDTDRAGETQYF.

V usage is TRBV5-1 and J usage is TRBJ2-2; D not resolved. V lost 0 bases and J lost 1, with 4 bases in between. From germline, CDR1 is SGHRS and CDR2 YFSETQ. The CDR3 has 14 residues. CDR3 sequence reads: CASSLGQNTGELFF. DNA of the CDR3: TGCGCCAGCAGCTTGGGCCAGAACACCGGGGAGCTGTTTTTT.

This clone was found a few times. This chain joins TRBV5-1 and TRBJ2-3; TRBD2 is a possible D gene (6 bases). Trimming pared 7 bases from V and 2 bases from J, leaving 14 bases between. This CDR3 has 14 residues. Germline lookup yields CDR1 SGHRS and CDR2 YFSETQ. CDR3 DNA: TGCGCCAGCCAAGGCACGGGGGTCACAGATACGCAGTATTTT. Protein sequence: CASQGTGVTDTQYF.

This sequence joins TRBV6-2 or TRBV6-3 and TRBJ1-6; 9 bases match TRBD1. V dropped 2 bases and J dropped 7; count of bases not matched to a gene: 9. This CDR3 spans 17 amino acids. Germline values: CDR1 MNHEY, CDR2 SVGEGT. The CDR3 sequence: CASSYPTGGTQNSPLHF. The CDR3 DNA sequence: TGTGCCAGCAGTTACCCTACAGGGGGCACTCAAAATTCACCCCTCCACTTT.

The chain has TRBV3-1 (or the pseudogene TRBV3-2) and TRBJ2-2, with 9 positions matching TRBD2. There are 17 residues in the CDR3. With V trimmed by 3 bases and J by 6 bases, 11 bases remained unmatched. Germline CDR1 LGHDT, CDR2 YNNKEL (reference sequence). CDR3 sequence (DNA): TGTGCCAGCAGCCATAGCGGGAGATCAAGGGTGGCCGGGGAGCTGTTTTTT. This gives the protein CASSHSGRSRVAGELFF.

The CDR3 DNA reads as TGTGCCAGCAGCTTGTTGTCGGGAGCGGGTTACAATGAGCAGTTCTTC. Its protein is CASSLLSGAGYNEQFF. V usage is TRBV5-6 and J usage is TRBJ2-1; D may be TRBD2 (6 bases). Germline loops: CDR1 SGHDT, CDR2 YYEEEE. V was cut by 1 base and J by 4 bases, with 15 bases left in between. CDR3 length: 16 amino acids.

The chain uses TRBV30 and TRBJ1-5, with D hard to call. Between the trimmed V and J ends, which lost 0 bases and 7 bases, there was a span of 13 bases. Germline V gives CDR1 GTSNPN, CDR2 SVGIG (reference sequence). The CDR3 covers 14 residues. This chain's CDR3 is CAWSVSGYGQPQHF. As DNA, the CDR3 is TGTGCCTGGAGTGTGTCAGGATATGGCCAGCCCCAGCATTTT.

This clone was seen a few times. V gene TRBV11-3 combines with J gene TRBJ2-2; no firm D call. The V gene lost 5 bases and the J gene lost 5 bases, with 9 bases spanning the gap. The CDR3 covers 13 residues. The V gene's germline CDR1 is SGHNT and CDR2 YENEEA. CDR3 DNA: TGTGCCAGCAGCCCTACAGTGACCGGGGAGCTGTTTTTT. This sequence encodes CASSPTVTGELFF.

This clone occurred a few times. CDR3 nucleotide sequence: TGCGCCAGCAGCCAGCAACTTAATCAGCCCCAGCATTTT. Translating it yields CASSQQLNQPQHF. V usage is TRBV4-1 and J usage is TRBJ1-5, with D uncertain. Germline V gives CDR1 MGHRA, CDR2 YSYEKL. V was cut by 3 bases and J by 4 bases, with 7 bases left in between. This CDR3 region has 13 residues.